Included here is one T cell receptor beta chain sequence, with context. Antigen specificity is unknown. This sample is part of a study of siplizumab effects on memory and regulatory T cells. Study-level findings and limits: The study found naive T cells seemingly more diverse than memory cells and seemingly major alloresponse contributors. Mappable alloreactive CD4+ clones averaged about 74% Treg-derived with siplizumab versus under 30% in controls. In the presence of siplizumab, alloreactive sequences traceable to unstimulated CD4+ memory cells were significantly reduced. Proliferating Tregs in siplizumab cultures were never verified as suppressive.

The repertoire was sequenced with immunoSEQ multiplex PCR; TCRdb's copy has only in-frame clones and lacks some. In the table there are about 100,000 clones, 94% of which are singletons. Trimming removed 10 bases from V and 15 bases from J, with 14 bases in between. The germline V gene has CDR1 SGDLS and CDR2 YYNGEE. This CDR3 has 10 residues. The source of this sequence is a human donor in good health. Sequencing used Tregs sorted from blood. This rearrangement joins TRBV9 to TRBJ1-6; D is unclear. The CDR3 loop is CAHIILNLHF. The CDR3 DNA reads as TGTGCCCATATAATACTAAACCTCCACTTT.